This T cell receptor beta chain was captured by sequencing in a study of regulatory T cells in long-lasting Graves disease. Indicated time point: persistent/refractory GD, antithyroid drugs over 5 years with positive TRAb. RNA extracted from PBMCs served as the sequencing template. For this clonotype: Its antigen is still unknown.

Study-wide results and caveats: There was favoring of TRBV28, TRBJ1-2 and TRBJ2-5 in persistent disease.

Researchers made TCR beta libraries by using iRepertoire HTBI primers and running Arm-PCR on CDR3 regions. TCRdb reprocessed the multiplex PCR reads with MiXCR, giving one entry per CDR3 protein. The sample has a few hundred thousand distinct CDR3 sequences, 23% seen once. The CDR3 loop spans 14 amino acids. J gave up 4 bases and V 1 base, and 3 bases lay outside the gene matches. The germline CDR1 and CDR2 sequences are MGHRA and YSYEKL. This TCR derives from a female donor with Graves disease. Source: peripheral blood mononuclear cells (PBMCs), taken when the disease was refractory, from a patient treated with antithyroid drugs. The chain recombines TRBV4-1 with TRBJ1-2; 7 nucleotides match TRBD1. CDR3 nucleotide sequence: TGCGCCAGCAGCCAAGTGGCAGGGGGCTATGGCTACACCTTC. Its translation is CASSQVAGGYGYTF.